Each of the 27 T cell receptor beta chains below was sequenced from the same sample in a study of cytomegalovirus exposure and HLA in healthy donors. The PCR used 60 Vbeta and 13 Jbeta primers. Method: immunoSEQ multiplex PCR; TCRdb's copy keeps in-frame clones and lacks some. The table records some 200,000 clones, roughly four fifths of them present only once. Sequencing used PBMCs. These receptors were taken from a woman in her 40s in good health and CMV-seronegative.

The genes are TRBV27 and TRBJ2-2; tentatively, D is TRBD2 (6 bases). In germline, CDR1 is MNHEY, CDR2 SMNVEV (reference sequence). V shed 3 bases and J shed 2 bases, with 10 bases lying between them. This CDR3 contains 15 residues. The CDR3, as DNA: TGTGCCAGCAGTTTTGGGACTCCTAACACCGGGGAGCTGTTTTTT. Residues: CASSFGTPNTGELFF.

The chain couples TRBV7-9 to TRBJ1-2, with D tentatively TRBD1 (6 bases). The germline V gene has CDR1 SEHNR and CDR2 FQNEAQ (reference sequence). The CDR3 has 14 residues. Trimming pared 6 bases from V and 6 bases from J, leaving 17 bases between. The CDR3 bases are TGTGCCAGCAGAACAGGGTTGCGAACGGATGGCTACACCTTC. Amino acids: CASRTGLRTDGYTF.

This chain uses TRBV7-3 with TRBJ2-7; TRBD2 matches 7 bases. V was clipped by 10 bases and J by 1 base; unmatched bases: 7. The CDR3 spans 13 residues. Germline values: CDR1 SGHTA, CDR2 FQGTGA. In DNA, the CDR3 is TGTGCCACCCTATTGGGGGGGTCCTACGAGCAGTACTTC. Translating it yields CATLLGGSYEQYF.

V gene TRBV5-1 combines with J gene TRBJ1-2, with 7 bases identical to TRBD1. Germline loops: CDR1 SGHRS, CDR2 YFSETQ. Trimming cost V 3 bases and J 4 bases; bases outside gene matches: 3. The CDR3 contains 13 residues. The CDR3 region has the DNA TGCGCCAGCAGCTCCGGACAGGCCTATGGCTACACCTTC. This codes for CASSSGQAYGYTF. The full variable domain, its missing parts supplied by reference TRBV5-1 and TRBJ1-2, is KAGVTQTPRYLIKTRGQQVTLSCSPISGHRSVSWYQQTPGQGLQFLFEYFSETQRNKGNFPGRFSGRQFSNSRSEMNVSTLELGDSALYLCASSSGQAYGYTFGSGTRLTVV.

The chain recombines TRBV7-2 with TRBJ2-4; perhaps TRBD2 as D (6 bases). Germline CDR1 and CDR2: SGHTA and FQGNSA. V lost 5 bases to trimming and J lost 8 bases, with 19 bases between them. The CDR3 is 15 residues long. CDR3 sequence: CASSGDSLGMYIQYF. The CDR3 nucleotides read TGTGCCAGCAGCGGGGACTCCTTGGGGATGTACATTCAGTACTTC.

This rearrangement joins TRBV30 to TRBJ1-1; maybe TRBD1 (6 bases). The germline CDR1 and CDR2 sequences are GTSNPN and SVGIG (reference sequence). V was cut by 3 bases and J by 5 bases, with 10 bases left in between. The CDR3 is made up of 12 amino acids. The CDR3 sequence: CAWRQGITEAFF. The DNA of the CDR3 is TGTGCCTGGAGACAGGGAATTACTGAAGCTTTCTTT.

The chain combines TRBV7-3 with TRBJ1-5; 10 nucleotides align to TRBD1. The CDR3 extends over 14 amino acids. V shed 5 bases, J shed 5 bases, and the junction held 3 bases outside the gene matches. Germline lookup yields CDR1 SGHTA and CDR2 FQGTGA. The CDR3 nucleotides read TGTGCCAGCAGCCCGACAGGGGGCGATCAGCCCCAGCATTTT. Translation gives CASSPTGGDQPQHF.

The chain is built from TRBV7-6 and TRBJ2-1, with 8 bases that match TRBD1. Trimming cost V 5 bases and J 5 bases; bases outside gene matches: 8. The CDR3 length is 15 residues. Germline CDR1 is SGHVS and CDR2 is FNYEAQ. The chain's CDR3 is CASSPDRDRNNEQFF. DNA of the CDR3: TGTGCCAGCAGCCCGGACAGGGATAGGAACAATGAGCAGTTCTTC.

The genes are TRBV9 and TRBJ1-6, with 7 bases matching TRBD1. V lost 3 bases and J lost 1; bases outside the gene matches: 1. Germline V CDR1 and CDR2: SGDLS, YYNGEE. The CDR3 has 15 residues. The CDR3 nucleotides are TGTGCCAGCAGCGCAGGGGGATCCTATAATTCACCCCTCCACTTT. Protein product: CASSAGGSYNSPLHF.

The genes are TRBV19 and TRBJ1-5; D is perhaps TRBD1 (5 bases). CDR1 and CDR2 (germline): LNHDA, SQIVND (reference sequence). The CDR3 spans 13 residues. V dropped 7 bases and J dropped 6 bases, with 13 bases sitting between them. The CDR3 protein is CASTRVGSQPQHF. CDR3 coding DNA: TGTGCCAGTACCAGGGTCGGGAGTCAGCCCCAGCATTTT.

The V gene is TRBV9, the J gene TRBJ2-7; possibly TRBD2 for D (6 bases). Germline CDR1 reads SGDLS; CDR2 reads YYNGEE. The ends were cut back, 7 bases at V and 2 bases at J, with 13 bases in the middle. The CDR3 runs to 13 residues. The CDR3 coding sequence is TGTGCCAGCTCCGGAGGGGATACCTACGAGCAGTACTTC. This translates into CASSGGDTYEQYF.

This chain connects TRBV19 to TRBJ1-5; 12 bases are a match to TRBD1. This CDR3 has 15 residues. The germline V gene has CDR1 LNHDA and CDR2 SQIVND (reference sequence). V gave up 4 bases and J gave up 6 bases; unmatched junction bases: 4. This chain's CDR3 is CASSTGQGALQPQHF. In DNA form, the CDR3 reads TGTGCCAGTAGTACGGGACAGGGGGCACTTCAGCCCCAGCATTTT.

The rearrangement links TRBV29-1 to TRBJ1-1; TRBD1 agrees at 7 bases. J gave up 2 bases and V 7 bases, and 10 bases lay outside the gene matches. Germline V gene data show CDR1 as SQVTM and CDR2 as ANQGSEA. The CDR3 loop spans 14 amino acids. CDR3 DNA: TGCAGCGCCGCGGCCGGGACAGCAAACACTGAAGCTTTCTTT. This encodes CSAAAGTANTEAFF.

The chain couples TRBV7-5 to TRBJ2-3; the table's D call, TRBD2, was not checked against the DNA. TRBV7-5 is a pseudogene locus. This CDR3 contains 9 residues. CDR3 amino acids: CVRSRTQYF. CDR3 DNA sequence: TGTGTCAGAAGCCGTACGCAGTATTTT.

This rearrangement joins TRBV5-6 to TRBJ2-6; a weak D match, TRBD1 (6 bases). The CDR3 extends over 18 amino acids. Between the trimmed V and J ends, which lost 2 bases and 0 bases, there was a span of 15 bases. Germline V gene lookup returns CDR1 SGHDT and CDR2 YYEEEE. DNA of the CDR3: TGTGCCAGCAGCTTCCCTACTCAGGGGACCTCTGGGGCCAACGTCCTGACTTTC. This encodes CASSFPTQGTSGANVLTF. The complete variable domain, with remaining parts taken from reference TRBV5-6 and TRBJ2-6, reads DAGVTQSPTHLIKTRGQQVTLRCSPKSGHDTVSWYQQALGQGPQFIFQYYEEEERQRGNFPDRFSGHQFPNYSSELNVNALLLGDSALYLCASSFPTQGTSGANVLTFGAGSRLTVL.

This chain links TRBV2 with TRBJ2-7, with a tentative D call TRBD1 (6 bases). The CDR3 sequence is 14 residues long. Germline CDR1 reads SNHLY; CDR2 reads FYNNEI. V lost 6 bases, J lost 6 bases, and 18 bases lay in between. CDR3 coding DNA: TGTGCCAGCAGGCCGGATAGGGGGTTTTTCGAGCAGTACTTC. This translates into CASRPDRGFFEQYF.

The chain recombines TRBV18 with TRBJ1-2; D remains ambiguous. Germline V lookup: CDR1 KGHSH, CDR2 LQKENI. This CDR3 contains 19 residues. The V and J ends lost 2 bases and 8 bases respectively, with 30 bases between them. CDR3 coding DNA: TGTGCCAGCTCACCATTCGACCAACCATCCCAGGCTTCTTCGTGGGGCTACACCTTC. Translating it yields CASSPFDQPSQASSWGYTF. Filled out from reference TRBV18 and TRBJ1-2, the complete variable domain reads NAGVMQNPRHLVRRRGQEARLRCSPMKGHSHVYWYRQLPEEGLKFMVYLQKENIIDESGMPKERFSAEFPKEGPSILRIQQVVRGDSAAYFCASSPFDQPSQASSWGYTFGSGTRLTVV.

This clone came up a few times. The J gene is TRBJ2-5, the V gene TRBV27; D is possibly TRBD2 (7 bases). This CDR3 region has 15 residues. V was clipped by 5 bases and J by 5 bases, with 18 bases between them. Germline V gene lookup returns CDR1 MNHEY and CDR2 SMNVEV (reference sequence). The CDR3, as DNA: TGTGCCAGCAGTCCGAGGGGGGGGCTGGGGGAGACCCAGTACTTC. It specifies CASSPRGGLGETQYF.

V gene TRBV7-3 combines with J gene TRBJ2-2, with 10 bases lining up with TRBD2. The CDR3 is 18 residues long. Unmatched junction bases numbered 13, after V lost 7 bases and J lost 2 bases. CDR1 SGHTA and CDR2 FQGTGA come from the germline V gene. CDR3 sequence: CASTVAASGSENTGELFF. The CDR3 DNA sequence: TGTGCCAGCACCGTGGCGGCTAGCGGGAGTGAAAACACCGGGGAGCTGTTTTTT. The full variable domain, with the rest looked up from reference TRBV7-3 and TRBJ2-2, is GAGVSQTPSNKVTEKGKYVELRCDPISGHTALYWYRQSLGQGPEFLIYFQGTGAADDSGLPNDRFFAVRPEGSVSTLKIQRTERGDSAVYLCASTVAASGSENTGELFFGEGSRLTVL.

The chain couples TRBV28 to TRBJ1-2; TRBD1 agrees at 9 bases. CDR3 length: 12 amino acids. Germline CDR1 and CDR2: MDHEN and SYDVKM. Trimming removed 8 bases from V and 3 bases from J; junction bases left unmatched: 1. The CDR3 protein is CASRDRDYGYTF. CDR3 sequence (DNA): TGTGCCAGCCGGGACAGGGACTATGGCTACACCTTC.

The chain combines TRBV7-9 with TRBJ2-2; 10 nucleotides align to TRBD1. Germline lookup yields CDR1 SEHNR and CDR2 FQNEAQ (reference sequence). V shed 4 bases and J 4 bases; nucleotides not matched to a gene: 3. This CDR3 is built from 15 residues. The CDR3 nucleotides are TGTGCCAGCAGCTCGACAGGGGGCACCACCGGGGAGCTGTTTTTT. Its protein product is CASSSTGGTTGELFF.

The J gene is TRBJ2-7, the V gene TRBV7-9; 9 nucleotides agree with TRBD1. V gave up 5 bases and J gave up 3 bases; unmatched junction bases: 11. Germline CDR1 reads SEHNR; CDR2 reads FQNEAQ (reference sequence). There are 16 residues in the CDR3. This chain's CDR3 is CASSALTGGNSYEQYF. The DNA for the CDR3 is TGTGCCAGCAGCGCCTTAACAGGGGGCAATAGCTACGAGCAGTACTTC.

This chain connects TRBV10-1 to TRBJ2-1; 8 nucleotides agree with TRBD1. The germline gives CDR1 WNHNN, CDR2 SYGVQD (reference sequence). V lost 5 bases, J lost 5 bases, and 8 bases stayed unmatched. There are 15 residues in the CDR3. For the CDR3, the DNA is TGCGCCAGCAGTTTTGGGACAGGCCGTAACAATGAGCAGTTCTTC. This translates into CASSFGTGRNNEQFF.

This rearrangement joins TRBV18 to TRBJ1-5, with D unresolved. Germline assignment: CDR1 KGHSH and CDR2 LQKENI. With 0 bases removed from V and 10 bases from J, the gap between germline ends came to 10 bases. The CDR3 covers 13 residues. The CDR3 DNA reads TGTGCCAGCTCACCACCGATGGGCCTTCCCCAGCATTTT. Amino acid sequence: CASSPPMGLPQHF.

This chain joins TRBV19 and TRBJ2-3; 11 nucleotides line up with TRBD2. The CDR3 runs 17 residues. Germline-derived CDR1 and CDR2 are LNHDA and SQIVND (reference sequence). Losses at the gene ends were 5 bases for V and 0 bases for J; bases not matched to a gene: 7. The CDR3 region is CASSPLWTSGSTDTQYF. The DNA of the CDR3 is TGTGCCAGTAGTCCCCTTTGGACTAGCGGGAGCACAGATACGCAGTATTTT.

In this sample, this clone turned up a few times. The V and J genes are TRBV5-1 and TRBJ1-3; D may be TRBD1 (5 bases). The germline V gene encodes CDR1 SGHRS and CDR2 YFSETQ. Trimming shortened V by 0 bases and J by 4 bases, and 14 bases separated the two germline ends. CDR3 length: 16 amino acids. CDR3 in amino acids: CASSLAGGVGGNTIYF. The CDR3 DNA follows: TGCGCCAGCAGCTTGGCGGGAGGGGTAGGCGGAAACACCATATATTTT.

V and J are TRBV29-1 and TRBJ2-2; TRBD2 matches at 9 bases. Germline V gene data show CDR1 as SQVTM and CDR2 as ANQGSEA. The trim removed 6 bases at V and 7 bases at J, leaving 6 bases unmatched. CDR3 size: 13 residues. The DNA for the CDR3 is TGCAGCGTGCGGGGGGGCGCGGTCGGGGAGCTGTTTTTT. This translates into CSVRGGAVGELFF.